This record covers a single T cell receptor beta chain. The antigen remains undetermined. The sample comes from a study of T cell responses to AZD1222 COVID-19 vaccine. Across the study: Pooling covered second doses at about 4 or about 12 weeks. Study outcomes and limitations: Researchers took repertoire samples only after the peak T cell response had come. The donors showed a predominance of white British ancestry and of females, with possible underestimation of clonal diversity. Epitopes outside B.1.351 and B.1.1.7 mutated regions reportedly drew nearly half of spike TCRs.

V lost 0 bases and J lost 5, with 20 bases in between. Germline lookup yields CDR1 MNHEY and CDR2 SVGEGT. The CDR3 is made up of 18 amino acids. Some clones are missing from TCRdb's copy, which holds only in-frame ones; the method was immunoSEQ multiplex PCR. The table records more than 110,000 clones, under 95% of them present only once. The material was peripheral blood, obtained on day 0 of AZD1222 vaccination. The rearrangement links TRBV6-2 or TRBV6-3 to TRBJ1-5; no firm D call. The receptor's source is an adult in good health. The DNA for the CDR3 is TGTGCCAGCAGTTACTCGGAAAATAATTTTCTCAGGTATCAGCCCCAGCATTTT. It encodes CASSYSENNFLRYQPQHF.